This TCR beta chain was observed in a study of CXCR3-negative and CXCR3-positive naive CD8 T cells. The libraries of TRB cDNA were prepared using 5' RACE with UMI labels. TCRdb reprocessed the 5' RACE reads, keeping one entry per CDR3 protein, no DNA. Across about 110,000 distinct CDR3 sequences, the top ten clones capture more than 0.35% of the sample. Triplicate sorts of under 350,000 cells per CD8+ subset. General study points: Naive subsets were similarly diverse, while memory CD8+ repertoires were much less diverse. Naive CXCR3-positive cells had TRB CDR3s more hydrophobic than those of CXCR3-negative naive cells. Most assays used freshly isolated PBMCs, as cryopreservation partially reduced CXCR3.

Comments on this clonotype: What it recognizes is unknown.

The sample was naive CXCR3+ CD8+ T cells from blood. Subset denoted: CD45RO-CCR7+CD27+CD95- naive CD8+ T cells expressing CXCR3 (TNR3+). The clonotype was recovered from a human donor in good health. Some clones in this sample may be carry-over from other donors' samples.

The CDR3 region is CASSQSGPSGNEQFF. This chain joins TRBV23-1 and TRBJ2-1; TCRdb's D call of TRBD2 is untestable without DNA. TRBV23-1 belongs to the ORF category, with a function that is uncertain. The CDR3 contains 15 residues.